These 31 T cell receptor beta chains were sequenced from one sample in a study of CD4+ T cells in melanoma. The protocol was immunoSEQ multiplex PCR, while the TCRdb copy is restricted to in-frame clones and leaves out a portion. The sample records roughly 21,000 clones, roughly 73% being singletons. These receptor sequences come from a human donor with melanoma.

The chain employs TRBV5-1 and TRBJ1-6; D unresolved. Germline CDR1 is SGHRS and CDR2 is YFSETQ. V lost 1 base, J lost 8 bases, and 13 bases lay in between. The CDR3 extends over 15 amino acids. The CDR3 coding sequence is TGCGCCAGCAGCTTGTCGTTTGGTGGAGATTCACCCCTCCACTTT. Translated, it gives CASSLSFGGDSPLHF.

Details on this clone: The junction and the germline gene differ at one end; a read error may be behind it. V and J are TRBV30 and TRBJ2-5; possibly TRBD2 for D (6 bases). CDR1 is GTSNPN, CDR2 SVGIG, per germline (reference sequence). The CDR3 sequence is 13 residues long. CDR3 in amino acids: CAWTAGNQETQYF. The CDR3 DNA follows: TGTGCTTGGACGGCGGGGAATCAAGAGACCCAGTACTTC.

The chain joins TRBV5-1 to TRBJ2-1; 11 positions match TRBD2. V was clipped by 4 bases and J by 6 bases; unmatched bases: 6. Germline-derived CDR1 and CDR2 are SGHRS and YFSETQ. This CDR3 region has 15 residues. Written as DNA, the CDR3 is TGCGCCAGCAGCCCCCTTAGCGGGGGGGTCAATGAGCAGTTCTTC. It specifies CASSPLSGGVNEQFF. The full variable domain, in which reference TRBV5-1 and TRBJ2-1 provide the parts outside the CDR3, is KAGVTQTPRYLIKTRGQQVTLSCSPISGHRSVSWYQQTPGQGLQFLFEYFSETQRNKGNFPGRFSGRQFSNSRSEMNVSTLELGDSALYLCASSPLSGGVNEQFFGPGTRLTVL.

Only a few counts were recorded for this clone. The V gene is TRBV18, the J gene TRBJ2-7; D is possibly TRBD2 (5 bases). The V and J ends lost 5 bases and 0 bases respectively, with 8 bases between them. This CDR3 spans 13 amino acids. Germline CDR1 KGHSH, CDR2 LQKENI. The DNA of the CDR3 is TGTGCCAGCTCATCCACTAGCTCCTACGAGCAGTACTTC. Translated: CASSSTSSYEQYF.

Written as DNA, the CDR3 is TGTGCCAGCTCCCTTGGGGGGAGTGAGCAGTTCTTC. This gives the protein CASSLGGSEQFF. This chain joins TRBV27 and TRBJ2-1; TRBD2 is a possible D gene (6 bases). The germline V gene has CDR1 MNHEY and CDR2 SMNVEV (reference sequence). CDR3 size: 12 residues. V was cut by 8 bases and J by 9 bases, with 14 bases left in between.

V gene TRBV5-1 combines with J gene TRBJ2-2, with a possible D match to TRBD2 (6 bases). CDR1 and CDR2 from the germline V gene are SGHRS and YFSETQ. Trimming shortened V by 4 bases and J by 6 bases, and 10 bases separated the two germline ends. The CDR3 consists of 13 residues. The CDR3 coding sequence is TGCGCCAGCAGCCGCGGGGACTCCGGGGAGCTGTTTTTT. Translating it yields CASSRGDSGELFF. The full variable domain, rest sourced from reference TRBV5-1 and TRBJ2-2, is KAGVTQTPRYLIKTRGQQVTLSCSPISGHRSVSWYQQTPGQGLQFLFEYFSETQRNKGNFPGRFSGRQFSNSRSEMNVSTLELGDSALYLCASSRGDSGELFFGEGSRLTVL.

CDR3 sequence (DNA): TGTGCCAGCAGTGTGATGGGGGGCTACGAGCAGTACTTC. Amino acids: CASSVMGGYEQYF. The gene calls are TRBV6-1 and TRBJ2-7, with D maybe TRBD2 (6 bases). Trimming removed 4 bases from V and 3 bases from J, with 10 bases in between. Germline loops: CDR1 MNHNS, CDR2 SASEGT. This CDR3 has 13 residues.

A word on this clone: A read error may produce the germline difference seen at one junction end. This chain uses TRBV7-7 with TRBJ2-2; D not certain. Germline V gives CDR1 SSHAT, CDR2 FNYEAQ (reference sequence). The CDR3 consists of 15 residues. The CDR3 bases are TGTGCTAGCAGCCCCGGATTCCCCAACACCGGGGAGCTGTTTTTT. Translation: CASSPGFPNTGELFF.

This chain joins TRBV4-1 and TRBJ1-2; D is possibly TRBD1 (5 bases). The germline V gene encodes CDR1 MGHRA and CDR2 YSYEKL. V dropped 3 bases and J dropped 8 bases, with 13 bases sitting between them. The CDR3 totals 13 residues. CDR3 DNA: TGCGCCAGCAGCCATACAGGTTTAAGGGGCTACACCTTC. The encoded protein is CASSHTGLRGYTF.

The V call is TRBV7-9, the J call TRBJ2-1, with D perhaps TRBD2 (7 bases). V gave up 5 bases and J gave up 8 bases, with 16 bases separating them. This CDR3 region has 14 residues. Looked up from germline, CDR1 is SEHNR and CDR2 is FQNEAQ (reference sequence). The CDR3 DNA reads as TGTGCCAGCAGCCCCAGTCGGGGGGCGTATGAGCAGTTCTTC. This translates into CASSPSRGAYEQFF.

The V and J genes are TRBV18 and TRBJ2-3, with 12 nucleotides matching TRBD2. Germline-derived CDR1 and CDR2 are KGHSH and LQKENI. The ends lost 5 bases at V and 2 bases at J; junction bases unmatched: 11. The CDR3 sequence is 18 residues long. CDR3 DNA sequence: TGTGCCAGCTCATTCCGCGGGACTAGCGGGCGATACACAGATACGCAGTATTTT. It translates to CASSFRGTSGRYTDTQYF.

This rearrangement joins TRBV7-2 to TRBJ1-4, with 10 bases matching TRBD1. CDR1 SGHTA and CDR2 FQGNSA come from the germline V gene. CDR3 length equals 16 residues. V shed 3 bases and J 10 bases; nucleotides not matched to a gene: 11. The CDR3 spells CASSFFPGQGSLKLFF. The CDR3 nucleotides are TGTGCCAGCAGCTTCTTTCCGGGACAGGGGTCTTTAAAACTGTTTTTT. The complete variable domain, with remaining parts taken from reference TRBV7-2 and TRBJ1-4, reads GAGVSQSPSNKVTEKGKDVELRCDPISGHTALYWYRQSLGQGLEFLIYFQGNSAPDKSGLPSDRFSAERTGGSVSTLTIQRTQQEDSAVYLCASSFFPGQGSLKLFFGSGTQLSVL.

This chain joins TRBV2 and TRBJ1-2, with 8 bases fitting TRBD1. CDR1 is SNHLY and CDR2 is FYNNEI in the germline V gene. The CDR3 has 16 residues. Trimming cost V 4 bases and J 4 bases; bases outside gene matches: 11. CDR3 amino acids: CASSGTPRGQVYGYTF. CDR3 DNA: TGTGCCAGCAGTGGGACTCCCAGGGGGCAGGTCTATGGCTACACCTTC.

V usage is TRBV7-3 and J usage is TRBJ2-7, with 10 bases identical to TRBD2. V trimming: 4 bases; J trimming: 2 bases; junction bases outside the gene matches: 2. The CDR3 is 14 residues long. Germline V gene data show CDR1 as SGHTA and CDR2 as FQGTGA. In DNA form, the CDR3 reads TGTGCCAGCAGCTCTAGCGGGGGAGCCTACGAGCAGTACTTC. It is translated as CASSSSGGAYEQYF.

There are a few counts of this clone. CDR3: CASSLEGVRETQYF. As DNA, the CDR3 is TGCGCCAGCAGCTTAGAAGGGGTGAGGGAGACCCAGTACTTC. This rearrangement joins TRBV5-1 to TRBJ2-5; tentative D call: TRBD1 (5 bases). This CDR3 region has 14 residues. Trimming left V 2 bases short and J 5 bases short, with 13 bases between. Germline loops: CDR1 SGHRS, CDR2 YFSETQ.

This sequence joins TRBV6-5 and TRBJ1-2; D uncertain. Trimming removed 7 bases at V and 8 bases at J, with 20 bases between. The CDR3 is 14 amino acids. The germline CDR1 and CDR2 sequences are MNHEY and SVGAGI. CDR3: CASTNSPSSWGYTF. CDR3 nucleotide sequence: TGTGCCAGCACCAATTCACCCAGCTCATGGGGCTACACCTTC.

This clone was picked up a small number of times. The rearrangement joins TRBV2 to TRBJ2-5; D is unclear. CDR1 SNHLY and CDR2 FYNNEI come from the germline V gene. The CDR3 loop spans 15 amino acids. Between the trimmed V and J ends, which lost 6 bases and 2 bases, there was a span of 16 bases. Here the CDR3 reads CASRTLDGDQETQYF. The CDR3 DNA reads as TGTGCCAGCAGGACCCTGGACGGTGATCAAGAGACCCAGTACTTC.

CDR3 nucleotide sequence: TGCGCCAGCAGCCAAGTCGGAGCAGGGCCAAGGACTGAAGCTTTCTTT. This sequence encodes CASSQVGAGPRTEAFF. The chain joins TRBV4-1 to TRBJ1-1, with a possible D match to TRBD1 (5 bases). Germline V gene sequence: CDR1 MGHRA, CDR2 YSYEKL. V shed 1 base and J shed 5 bases, with 17 bases lying between them. This CDR3 contains 16 residues.

The chain recombines TRBV10-3 with TRBJ2-5, with D perhaps matching TRBD1 (6 bases). There are 12 residues in the CDR3. V was cut by 4 bases and J by 5 bases, with 8 bases left in between. Germline loops: CDR1 ENHRY, CDR2 SYGVKD. DNA for the CDR3: TGTGCCATCAGTGCAGGGGCCGAGACCCAGTACTTC. Protein sequence: CAISAGAETQYF.

The J gene is TRBJ1-5, the V gene TRBV6-6; unclear D gene. The CDR3 runs 14 residues. Trimming left V 2 bases short and J 5 bases short, with 10 bases between. CDR1 and CDR2 from the germline V gene are MNHNY and SVGAGI (reference sequence). CDR3 region: CASSYLSEDQPQHF. CDR3 sequence (DNA): TGTGCCAGCAGTTACCTCTCAGAGGATCAGCCCCAGCATTTT.

This chain joins TRBV7-9 and TRBJ1-1; the D is unclear. V shed 2 bases and J shed 5 bases, with 6 bases lying between them. The CDR3 runs 12 residues. Germline-derived CDR1 and CDR2 are SEHNR and FQNEAQ (reference sequence). The CDR3 nucleotides are TGTGCCAGCAGCTTACCGAGGACTGAAGCTTTCTTT. It translates to CASSLPRTEAFF.

The CDR3 protein is CASSQIRGRWNTEAFF. In nucleotides, the CDR3 is TGCGCCAGCAGCCAAATAAGGGGCCGCTGGAACACTGAAGCTTTCTTT. V and J are TRBV4-1 and TRBJ1-1, with D perhaps TRBD1 (5 bases). V was clipped by 2 bases and J by 1 base, with 14 bases between them. Germline V gene lookup returns CDR1 MGHRA and CDR2 YSYEKL. The CDR3 consists of 16 residues.

The J gene is TRBJ1-3, the V gene TRBV5-1; 7 bases match TRBD1. V lost 5 bases and J lost 8; bases outside the gene matches: 10. Germline lookup yields CDR1 SGHRS and CDR2 YFSETQ. The CDR3 spans 14 residues. The CDR3 reads CASSPTGDGYTIYF. CDR3 nucleotide sequence: TGCGCCAGCAGTCCAACAGGGGATGGGTACACCATATATTTT.

This rearrangement joins TRBV7-8 to TRBJ1-3; D is uncertain. Trimming took off 4 bases at V and 0 bases at J, with 13 bases between the two ends. Germline-derived CDR1 and CDR2 are SGHVS and FQNEAQ. The length of the CDR3 is 16 residues. In nucleotides, the CDR3 is TGTGCCAGCAGCTCCTCGACGGTCAGCTCTGGAAACACCATATATTTT. Its protein product is CASSSSTVSSGNTIYF.

The chain uses TRBV6-6 and TRBJ1-6; weak D call: TRBD1 (5 bases). The length of the CDR3 is 15 residues. Trimming left V 7 bases short and J 4 bases short, with 14 bases between. CDR1 and CDR2 from the germline V gene are MNHNY and SVGAGI (reference sequence). CDR3 bases: TGTGCCAGCAATGCAGGGAAGGGATATAATTCACCCCTCCACTTT. Residues: CASNAGKGYNSPLHF.

J is TRBJ2-3 and V is TRBV21-1; no check of the table's D call, TRBD2, against the DNA was made. TRBV21-1 is deemed a pseudogene. This CDR3 is 16 amino acids long. The chain's CDR3 is CASSKDGAGVGDTQYF. For the CDR3, the DNA is TGTGCCAGCAGCAAAGATGGCGCGGGGGTTGGCGATACGCAGTATTTT.

This clone occurred a few times. The chain combines TRBV6-1 with TRBJ1-1; no clear D gene. Germline CDR1 MNHNS, CDR2 SASEGT. Trimming took 5 bases from V and 1 from J, leaving 8 bases between them. The CDR3 length is 13 residues. CDR3 amino acids: CASSSGRNTEAFF. In nucleotides, the CDR3 is TGTGCCAGCAGTTCGGGGAGGAACACTGAAGCTTTCTTT.

This clone occurred once. This sequence joins TRBV6-5 and TRBJ2-7; TRBD1 matches 10 bases. J lost 4 bases, V lost 2 bases, and 5 bases had no gene match. CDR3 length: 15 residues. Germline assignment: CDR1 MNHEY and CDR2 SVGAGI. CDR3 loop: CASSYTGTGVYEQYF. The CDR3 DNA follows: TGTGCCAGCAGTTACACCGGGACAGGGGTTTACGAGCAGTACTTC.

This chain connects TRBV2 to TRBJ1-2, with a weak D call TRBD1 (6 bases). Trimming removed 7 bases at V and 2 bases at J, with 11 bases between. The CDR3 spans 13 residues. The germline CDR1 and CDR2 sequences are SNHLY and FYNNEI. CDR3 nucleotides: TGTGCCAGCACTAGGGACAAGAACTATGGCTACACCTTC. This encodes CASTRDKNYGYTF. Full variable domain (rest looked up from reference TRBV2 and TRBJ1-2): EPEVTQTPSHQVTQMGQEVILRCVPISNHLYFYWYRQILGQKVEFLVSFYNNEISEKSEIFDDQFSVERPDGSNFTLKIRSTKLEDSAMYFCASTRDKNYGYTFGSGTRLTVV.

The chain employs TRBV2 and TRBJ2-5; D unclear. The germline V and J ends were trimmed by 3 bases and 5 bases, with 7 bases remaining between them. The CDR3 sequence is 12 residues long. The germline gives CDR1 SNHLY, CDR2 FYNNEI. The CDR3 DNA reads as TGTGCCAGCAGTGAGTTGCGTGAGACCCAGTACTTC. Its translation: CASSELRETQYF.

The V gene is TRBV5-1, the J gene TRBJ2-2, with a possible D match to TRBD1 (6 bases). The ends were cut back, 3 bases at V and 4 bases at J, with 13 bases in the middle. CDR3 length: 15 residues. The germline gives CDR1 SGHRS, CDR2 YFSETQ. CDR3 in DNA: TGCGCCAGCAGCTGGGAAAGACAGGTCACCGGGGAGCTGTTTTTT. Translated, it gives CASSWERQVTGELFF. Supplemented by reference TRBV5-1 and TRBJ2-2, the full variable domain reads KAGVTQTPRYLIKTRGQQVTLSCSPISGHRSVSWYQQTPGQGLQFLFEYFSETQRNKGNFPGRFSGRQFSNSRSEMNVSTLELGDSALYLCASSWERQVTGELFFGEGSRLTVL.